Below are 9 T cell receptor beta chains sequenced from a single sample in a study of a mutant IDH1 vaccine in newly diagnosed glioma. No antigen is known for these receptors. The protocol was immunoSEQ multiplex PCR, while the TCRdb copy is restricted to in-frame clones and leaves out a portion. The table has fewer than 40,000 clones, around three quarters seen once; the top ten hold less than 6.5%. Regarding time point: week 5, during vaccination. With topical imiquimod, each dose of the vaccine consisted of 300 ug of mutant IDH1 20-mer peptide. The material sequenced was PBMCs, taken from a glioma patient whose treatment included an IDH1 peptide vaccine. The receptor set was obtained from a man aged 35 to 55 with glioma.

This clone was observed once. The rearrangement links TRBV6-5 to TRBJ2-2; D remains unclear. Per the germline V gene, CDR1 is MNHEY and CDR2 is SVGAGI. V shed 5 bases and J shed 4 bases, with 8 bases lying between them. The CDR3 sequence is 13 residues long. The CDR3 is CASSPRATGELFF. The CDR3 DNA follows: TGTGCCAGCAGTCCCAGAGCCACCGGGGAGCTGTTTTTT.

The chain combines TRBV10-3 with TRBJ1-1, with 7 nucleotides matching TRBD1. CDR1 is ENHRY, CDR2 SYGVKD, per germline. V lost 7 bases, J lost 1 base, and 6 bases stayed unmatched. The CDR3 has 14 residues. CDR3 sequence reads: CAITRQGGNTEAFF. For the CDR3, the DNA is TGTGCCATCACCCGACAGGGCGGGAACACTGAAGCTTTCTTT.

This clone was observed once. Written as DNA, the CDR3 is TGTGCCAGCTCAAGCTCGGACTCTGGAAACACCATATATTTT. Protein product: CASSSSDSGNTIYF. The V and J genes are TRBV18 and TRBJ1-3; no reliable D call. Trimming took off 5 bases at V and 0 bases at J, with 8 bases between the two ends. The CDR3 runs to 14 residues. CDR1 is KGHSH, CDR2 LQKENI, per germline.

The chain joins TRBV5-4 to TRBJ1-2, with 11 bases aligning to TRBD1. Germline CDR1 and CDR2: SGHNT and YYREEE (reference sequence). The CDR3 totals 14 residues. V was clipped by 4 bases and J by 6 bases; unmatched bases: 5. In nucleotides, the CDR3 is TGTGCCAGCAGCCGGACAGGGGGCTCGCATGGCTACACCTTC. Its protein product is CASSRTGGSHGYTF.

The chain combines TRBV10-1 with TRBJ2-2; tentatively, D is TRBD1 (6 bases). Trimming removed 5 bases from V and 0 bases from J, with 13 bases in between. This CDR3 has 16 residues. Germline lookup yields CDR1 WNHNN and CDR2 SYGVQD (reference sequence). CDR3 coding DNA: TGCGCCAGCAGTTCCTACAGGGATGCGAACACCGGGGAGCTGTTTTTT. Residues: CASSSYRDANTGELFF.

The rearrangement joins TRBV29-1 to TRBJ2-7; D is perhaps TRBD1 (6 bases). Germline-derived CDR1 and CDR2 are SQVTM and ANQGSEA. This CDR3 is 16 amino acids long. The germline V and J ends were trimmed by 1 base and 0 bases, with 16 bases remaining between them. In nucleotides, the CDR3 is TGCAGCGTTGAAGGGGGCCAGGGGACGCCCTCCTACGAGCAGTACTTC. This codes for CSVEGGQGTPSYEQYF.

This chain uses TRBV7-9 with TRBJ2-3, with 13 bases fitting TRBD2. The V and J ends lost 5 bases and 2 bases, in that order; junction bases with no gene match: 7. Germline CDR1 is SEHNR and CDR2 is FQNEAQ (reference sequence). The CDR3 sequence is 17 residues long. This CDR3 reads CASSLTSGGFFTDTQYF. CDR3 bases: TGTGCCAGCAGCCTGACTAGCGGGGGGTTCTTCACAGATACGCAGTATTTT.

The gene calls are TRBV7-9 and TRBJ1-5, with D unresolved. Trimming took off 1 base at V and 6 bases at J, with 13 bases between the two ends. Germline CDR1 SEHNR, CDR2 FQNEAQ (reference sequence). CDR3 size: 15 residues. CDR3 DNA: TGTGCCAGCAGCTTAGTTGGCCCCGAGGGTCAGCCCCAGCATTTT. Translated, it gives CASSLVGPEGQPQHF.

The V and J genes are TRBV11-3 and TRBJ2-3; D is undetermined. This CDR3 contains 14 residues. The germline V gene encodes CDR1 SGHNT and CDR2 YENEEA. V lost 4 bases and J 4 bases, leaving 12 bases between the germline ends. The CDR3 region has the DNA TGTGCCAGCAGCTGGACCATTGGCGCAGATACGCAGTATTTT. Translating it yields CASSWTIGADTQYF.